The next 18 T cell receptor beta chains were all read from a single sample in a study of shared clonotypes between healthy human individuals. Naive CD8 cells were CD45RO-negative, positively selected for CCR7, excluding terminally differentiated effector memory CD45RA+ cells. TCRdb keeps only in-frame clones here, not all; method: immunoSEQ multiplex PCR. The data contain hundreds of thousands of clones, 98% of them singletons. The sequenced material came from naive CD8+ T cells sorted from blood. The source of these receptors is a man younger than 40 in good health.

J is TRBJ2-7 and V is TRBV14; no reliable D call. CDR1 is SGHDN, CDR2 FVKESK, per germline. The CDR3 length is 13 residues. Deletions cut 0 bases from V and 3 bases from J, with 6 bases between. CDR3 sequence (DNA): TGTGCCAGCAGCCAAGAGACGGGCTACGAGCAGTACTTC. Translating gives CASSQETGYEQYF.

The CDR3 protein is CASSPDGTVLAPNQPQHF. In nucleotides, the CDR3 is TGTGCCAGCAGTCCGGACGGGACAGTCCTTGCCCCCAATCAGCCCCAGCATTTT. The rearrangement links TRBV27 to TRBJ1-5; TRBD1 agrees at 7 bases. Germline V gene sequence: CDR1 MNHEY, CDR2 SMNVEV (reference sequence). The CDR3 totals 18 residues. Trimming at V came to 5 bases and at J to 3 bases, leaving 16 bases not matched to a gene.

In its sample, this clone was seen once. The chain links TRBV11-2 to TRBJ2-1, with 12 bases aligning to TRBD2. V dropped 3 bases and J dropped 14; count of bases not matched to a gene: 17. The CDR3 totals 17 residues. Germline CDR1 is SGHAT and CDR2 is FQNNGV. The CDR3 protein is CASSLSKPGLAGPREFF. For the CDR3, the DNA is TGTGCCAGCAGCTTGTCCAAACCGGGACTAGCGGGTCCGAGGGAGTTCTTC.

The DNA for the CDR3 is TGTGCCAGCGAACAAGTAAGTGGGACTAGCATCTACGAGCAGTACTTC. As protein: CASEQVSGTSIYEQYF. The V and J genes are TRBV11-2 and TRBJ2-7, with 9 positions matching TRBD2. V shed 8 bases and J 3 bases; nucleotides not matched to a gene: 14. This CDR3 comprises 16 residues. CDR1 and CDR2 (germline): SGHAT, FQNNGV.

This chain uses TRBV6-5 with TRBJ1-2; 8 bases match TRBD1. The CDR3 runs to 11 residues. Germline V lookup: CDR1 MNHEY, CDR2 SVGAGI. Trimming at V came to 8 bases and at J to 8 bases, leaving 4 bases not matched to a gene. For the CDR3, the DNA is TGTGCCAGCTGGACAGGGAACGGCTACACCTTC. Its protein product is CASWTGNGYTF.

This chain links TRBV27 with TRBJ2-3; the match to TRBD1 covers 9 bases. This CDR3 comprises 15 residues. Unmatched junction bases numbered 2, after V lost 2 bases and J lost 2 bases. Per the germline V gene, CDR1 is MNHEY and CDR2 is SMNVEV (reference sequence). The CDR3: CASSLGTGTTDTQYF. The CDR3 bases are TGTGCCAGCAGTTTAGGGACAGGGACCACAGATACGCAGTATTTT.

This chain connects TRBV14 to TRBJ1-2, with 9 bases that match TRBD1. Germline V gives CDR1 SGHDN, CDR2 FVKESK. The V gene end was trimmed by 1 base and the J gene end by 4 bases; junction bases not matched to a gene: 4. The CDR3 has 15 residues. The chain's CDR3 is CASSQVGTGTYGYTF. In DNA, the CDR3 is TGTGCCAGCAGCCAAGTCGGGACAGGGACCTATGGCTACACCTTC. Full variable domain (outside the CDR3, taken from reference TRBV14 and TRBJ1-2): EAGVTQFPSHSVIEKGQTVTLRCDPISGHDNLYWYRRVMGKEIKFLLHFVKESKQDESGMPNNRFLAERTGGTYSTLKVQPAELEDSGVYFCASSQVGTGTYGYTFGSGTRLTVV.

CDR3 region: CSVEHREVTGELFF. The CDR3 nucleotides are TGCAGCGTAGAACACAGGGAGGTGACCGGGGAGCTGTTTTTT. The chain combines TRBV29-1 with TRBJ2-2; D may be TRBD1 or TRBD2 (6 bases each). The CDR3 is 14 amino acids. CDR1 is SQVTM, CDR2 ANQGSEA, per germline. The germline V and J ends were trimmed by 6 bases and 5 bases, with 16 bases remaining between them.

This chain links TRBV5-6 with TRBJ2-1, with D uncertain. Germline V CDR1 and CDR2: SGHDT, YYEEEE. CDR3 length: 14 residues. The ends were cut back, 2 bases at V and 3 bases at J, with 9 bases in the middle. CDR3 residues: CASSFGQNYNEQFF. The CDR3 DNA is TGTGCCAGCAGCTTTGGTCAGAACTACAATGAGCAGTTCTTC.

The chain couples TRBV6-5 to TRBJ2-1; D might be TRBD2 (5 bases). This CDR3 is built from 14 residues. Trimming took off 6 bases at V and 1 base at J, with 10 bases between the two ends. Germline V lookup: CDR1 MNHEY, CDR2 SVGAGI. The CDR3 DNA is TGTGCCAGCAGGCCCGGGGAATCCTACAATGAGCAGTTCTTC. Translated, it gives CASRPGESYNEQFF.

This sequence joins TRBV27 and TRBJ2-7; 9 bases fit TRBD1. Germline lookup yields CDR1 MNHEY and CDR2 SMNVEV (reference sequence). The junction had 10 bases not matched to a gene; V was cut back by 6 bases and J by 4 bases. The length of the CDR3 is 15 residues. The CDR3 here is CASSTRQGVKYEQYF. The CDR3 DNA sequence: TGTGCCAGCAGCACTAGACAGGGGGTAAAATACGAGCAGTACTTC.

The chain employs TRBV29-1 and TRBJ2-2, with D maybe TRBD1 (5 bases). Trimming left V 2 bases short and J 4 bases short, with 11 bases between. Germline CDR1 reads SQVTM; CDR2 reads ANQGSEA. The CDR3 length is 14 residues. CDR3 sequence (DNA): TGCAGCGTTGAATTAGGGGCGGTCACCGGGGAGCTGTTTTTT. This encodes CSVELGAVTGELFF.

This clone was recorded only once. This rearrangement joins TRBV9 to TRBJ1-5, with D unclear. Trimming took off 6 bases at V and 0 bases at J, with 13 bases between the two ends. The CDR3 sequence is 15 residues long. The germline V gene encodes CDR1 SGDLS and CDR2 YYNGEE. This CDR3 is CASNPPIYSNQPQHF. In DNA, the CDR3 is TGTGCCAGCAACCCCCCGATTTATAGCAATCAGCCCCAGCATTTT.

This chain connects TRBV29-1 to TRBJ2-7, with TRBD1 matching 7 bases. The V gene end was trimmed by 1 base and the J gene end by 3 bases; junction bases not matched to a gene: 6. This CDR3 contains 14 residues. Germline V gives CDR1 SQVTM, CDR2 ANQGSEA. CDR3 in DNA: TGCAGCGTTGAAGTGTTAGGACAGGACTACGAGCAGTACTTC. It codes for CSVEVLGQDYEQYF.

The rearrangement uses TRBV1 and TRBJ2-5; the DNA was not used to check the table's D call, TRBD1. TRBV1 is a pseudogene segment. The CDR3 runs to 11 residues. CDR3 protein: CTSSNRGSRYF. CDR3 DNA: TGCACCAGCAGCAACAGGGGTTCGCGGTACTTC.

This chain connects TRBV7-8 to TRBJ1-1; 8 positions match TRBD1. CDR1 and CDR2 from the germline V gene are SGHVS and FQNEAQ. The trim removed 6 bases at V and 6 bases at J, leaving 12 bases unmatched. The length of the CDR3 is 15 residues. The CDR3: CASSPTGERWAEAFF. DNA of the CDR3: TGTGCCAGCAGTCCGACAGGGGAGAGGTGGGCTGAAGCTTTCTTT.

This chain uses TRBV28 with TRBJ2-1; 7 bases are a match to TRBD2. V trimming: 2 bases; J trimming: 2 bases; junction bases outside the gene matches: 3. Germline V lookup: CDR1 MDHEN, CDR2 SYDVKM. This CDR3 region has 15 residues. This CDR3 is CASSLESGTYNEQFF. CDR3 bases: TGTGCCAGCAGTTTAGAAAGCGGGACCTACAATGAGCAGTTCTTC.

This chain uses TRBV28 with TRBJ1-3, with D perhaps matching TRBD1 (6 bases). The V gene's germline CDR1 is MDHEN and CDR2 SYDVKM. CDR3 length: 15 residues. The V end lost 4 bases, the J end lost 7 bases, and 17 bases lay between the germline ends. The CDR3: CASSYTRDTWNTIYF. The DNA for the CDR3 is TGTGCCAGCAGTTATACCCGGGACACTTGGAACACCATATATTTT.